This is a list of T cell receptor beta chains from one sample in a study of control samples from healthy donors and cancer patients. Produced via immunoSEQ multiplex PCR; TCRdb's table is partial and in-frame only. The table includes about 84,000 clones, 90% to 95% detected once. The sample consisted of blood. These receptor sequences come from a man aged 30 to 39 in good health. Each CDR3 is given with its conserved first and last residue. The D gene is left open where the match is weak. Clone size is not always given. Where it is, it says once, few, many or a class for expanded clones.

J: TRBJ1-1; size: .; D: .; V: TRBV29-1; DNA: TGCAGCGTCGACAGGCTCCTTACTCATATGAACACTGAAGCTTTCTTT; CDR3: CSVDRLLTHMNTEAFF
J: TRBJ2-5; size: .; D: .; V: TRBV6-2/TRBV6-3; DNA: TGTGCCAGCAGCCCTCAGTCGGATTTAGAGACCCAGTACTTC; CDR3: CASSPQSDLETQYF
J: TRBJ2-1; size: .; D: TRBD1; V: TRBV7-2; DNA: TGTGCCAGCAGCTTAAGGGACAGGGCAAGGGCCTACAATGAGCAGTTCTTC; CDR3: CASSLRDRARAYNEQFF
J: TRBJ1-4; size: .; D: TRBD1; V: TRBV20-1; DNA: TGCAGTGCTAGTGGTTGGGACAGGGGGCGAGGGGTTGAAAAACTGTTTTTT; CDR3: CSASGWDRGRGVEKLFF
J: TRBJ1-6; size: .; D: .; V: TRBV19; DNA: TGTGCCAGTAGTGGACCCCGAAACTATAATTCACCCCTCCACTTT; CDR3: CASSGPRNYNSPLHF
J: TRBJ1-5; size: few; D: .; V: TRBV19; DNA: TGTGCCAGTAGTACAGGGGATAGGAATCAGCCCCAGCATTTT; CDR3: CASSTGDRNQPQHF
J: TRBJ2-7; size: .; D: TRBD1; V: TRBV2; DNA: TGTGCCAGCAATTACAGGGGGTCCAACGAGCAGTACTTC; CDR3: CASNYRGSNEQYF
J: TRBJ2-7; size: once; D: .; V: TRBV6-5; DNA: TGTGCCAGCACCCCCACAGGGTGGTACGAGCAGTACTTC; CDR3: CASTPTGWYEQYF
J: TRBJ2-1; size: .; D: .; V: TRBV10-2; DNA: TGCGCCAGCAGTGAGTCTAGGGTCAGCTCCTACAATGAGCAGTTCTTC; CDR3: CASSESRVSSYNEQFF
J: TRBJ2-7; size: .; D: .; V: TRBV5-1; DNA: TGCGCCAGCAGCTTGCGCGGGACTACAGGGGCCTACGAGCAGTACTTC; CDR3: CASSLRGTTGAYEQYF
J: TRBJ2-1; size: once; D: .; V: TRBV10-1; DNA: TGCGCCAGCAGTGAGGGGAGGAATGAGCAGTTCTTC; CDR3: CASSEGRNEQFF
J: TRBJ1-1; size: .; D: .; V: TRBV6-5; DNA: TGTGCCAGCAGTTACTCGAGTACGGGGAACACTGAAGCTTTCTTT; CDR3: CASSYSSTGNTEAFF
J: TRBJ2-1; size: .; D: .; V: TRBV29-1; DNA: TGCAGCGCTACCGGCTCTAGCTCCTACAATGAGCAGTTCTTC; CDR3: CSATGSSSYNEQFF
J: TRBJ2-4; size: .; D: TRBD2; V: TRBV2; DNA: TGTGCCAGCAGTGAATTCGGTTGGACTAGCGGGAGAAACATTCAGTACTTC; CDR3: CASSEFGWTSGRNIQYF
J: TRBJ1-1; size: .; D: .; V: TRBV4-1; DNA: TGCGCCAGCAGCCAACCGGACCGATCGAACACTGAAGCTTTCTTT; CDR3: CASSQPDRSNTEAFF